The source of this TCR beta chain is a study of blood T cell repertoires in COVID-19. Study summary: COVID-19 samples collected from the United States, Italy and Spain covered acute and convalescent phases.

This clone was seen only once. TCRdb's table, derived via immunoSEQ multiplex PCR, lists solely in-frame clones and lacks some. The sample holds roughly 130,000 clones, more than 90% seen once. This TCR was recovered from a man aged 55 to 70 with COVID-19, enrolled during active disease. Sequencing input: peripheral blood.

The CDR3 DNA reads TGTGCCAGCTCTCCGGACAGGCAAGAGACCCAGTACTTC. Amino acid sequence: CASSPDRQETQYF. This sequence joins TRBV18 and TRBJ2-5; 7 bases match TRBD1. Germline values: CDR1 KGHSH, CDR2 LQKENI. This CDR3 is 13 amino acids long. After removal of 6 bases from V and 2 bases from J, the junction contained 3 bases not matched to a gene.